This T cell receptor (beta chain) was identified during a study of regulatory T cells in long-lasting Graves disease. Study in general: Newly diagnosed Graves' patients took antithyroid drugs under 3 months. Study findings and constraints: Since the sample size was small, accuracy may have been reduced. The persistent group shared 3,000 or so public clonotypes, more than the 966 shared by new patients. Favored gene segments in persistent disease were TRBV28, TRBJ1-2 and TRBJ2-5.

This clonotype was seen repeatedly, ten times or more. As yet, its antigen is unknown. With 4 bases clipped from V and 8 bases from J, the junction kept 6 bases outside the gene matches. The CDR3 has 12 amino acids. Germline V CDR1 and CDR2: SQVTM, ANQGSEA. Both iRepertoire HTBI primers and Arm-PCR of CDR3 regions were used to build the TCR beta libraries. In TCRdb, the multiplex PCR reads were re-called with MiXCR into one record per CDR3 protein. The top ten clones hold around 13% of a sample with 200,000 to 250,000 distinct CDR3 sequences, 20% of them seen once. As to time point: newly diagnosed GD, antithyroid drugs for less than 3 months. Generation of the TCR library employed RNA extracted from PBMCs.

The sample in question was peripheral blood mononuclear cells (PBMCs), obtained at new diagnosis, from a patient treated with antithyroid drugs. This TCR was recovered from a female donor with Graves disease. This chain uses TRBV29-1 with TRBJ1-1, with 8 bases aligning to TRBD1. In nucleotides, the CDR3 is TGCAGCGTTGGGGGAACAGGGGGGGAAGCTTTCTTT. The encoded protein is CSVGGTGGEAFF.